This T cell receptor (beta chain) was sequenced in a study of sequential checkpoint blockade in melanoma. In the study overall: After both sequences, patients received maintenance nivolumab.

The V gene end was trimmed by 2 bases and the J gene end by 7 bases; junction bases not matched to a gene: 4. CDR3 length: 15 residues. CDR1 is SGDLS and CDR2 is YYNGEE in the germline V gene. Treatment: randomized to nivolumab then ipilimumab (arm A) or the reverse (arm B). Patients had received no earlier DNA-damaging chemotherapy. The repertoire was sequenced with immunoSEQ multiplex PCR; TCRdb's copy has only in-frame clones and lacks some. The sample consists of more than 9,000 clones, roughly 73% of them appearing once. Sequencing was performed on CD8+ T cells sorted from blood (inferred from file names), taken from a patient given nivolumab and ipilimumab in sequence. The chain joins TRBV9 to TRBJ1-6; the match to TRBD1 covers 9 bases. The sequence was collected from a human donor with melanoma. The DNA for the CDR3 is TGTGCCAGCAGCGTTACAGGGGGCCAGAATTCACCCCTCCACTTT. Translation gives CASSVTGGQNSPLHF.